This T cell receptor (beta chain) was recorded in a study of cytomegalovirus exposure and HLA in healthy donors. Across the whole study: A preliminary data release comprised around 85 million unique TCRs obtained from HLA-typed donors.

The PCR had 60 Vbeta and 13 Jbeta primers. Authors' processing steps: There were around 78 million unique TCR beta chains by a later count, and around 10 million of them were shared. TCRdb's table, derived via immunoSEQ multiplex PCR, lists solely in-frame clones and lacks some. V, J and clone size were drawn from that table, and D and trimming were deduced from the DNA. The table records over 150,000 clones, 82% of them present only once. V lost 5 bases to trimming and J lost 6 bases; unmatched junction nucleotides: 6. The germline V gene has CDR1 SGHAT and CDR2 FQNNGV. There are 14 residues in the CDR3. This clone has only one observation. Its antigen is still unknown. Whole-study results and caveats: The authors enumerated roughly 180 TCR beta chains as linked to cytomegalovirus. In terms of immune exposure information, only CMV serostatus was available.

The chain joins TRBV11-2 to TRBJ1-2, with 10 bases that match TRBD1. The receptor was derived from a woman aged 50 to 65 in good health and CMV-seropositive. The sequenced material came from PBMCs. As DNA, the CDR3 is TGTGCCAGCAGCCCTCGGACAGGGGGGGATGGCTACACCTTC. Amino acid sequence: CASSPRTGGDGYTF.